Listed below are T cell receptor beta chains from one sample, sequenced in a study of early stage breast cancer tumors. Method: immunoSEQ multiplex PCR; TCRdb's copy keeps in-frame clones and lacks some. Among some 58,000 clones listed, 60% to 85% were seen once. Sample: blood. The receptors stem from a person aged 30-39 years with breast cancer. Each CDR3 is given with its conserved first and last residue. Each record gives: clone size, J gene, D gene, CDR3 length, V gene, CDR3 DNA, CDR3 protein. A D gene is named only where the DNA matches it firmly. The size field is filled for only some rows; it gives once, few, many or a size class.

. TRBJ2-1 TRBD1 16 TRBV19 TGTGCCAGTAGTATAGATGGGACAGCCTGGGCCCCCCAGCAGTTCTTC CASSIDGTAWAPQQFF
once TRBJ1-3 . 10 TRBV19 TGTGCCTCCCGGGGTAACACCATATATTTT CASRGNTIYF
. TRBJ1-2 . 13 TRBV30 TGTGCCTGGACTTTAGACCTTGATGTTGGCTACACCTTC CAWTLDLDVGYTF
few TRBJ1-4 . 14 TRBV11-2 TGTGCCAGCAGCTTTTACGGGGGTAGGGAAAAACTGTTTTTT CASSFYGGREKLFF
. TRBJ2-3 . 14 TRBV19 TGTGCCAGTCCACCCCGGGACAGCACAGATACGCAGTATTTT CASPPRDSTDTQYF
. TRBJ1-2 . 15 TRBV6-1 TGTGCCAGCAGTGAAACGCAGGGAGGATGGTATGGCTACACCTTC CASSETQGGWYGYTF
once TRBJ2-1 . 14 TRBV5-1 TGCGCCAGCAGCTTGGGGAGAGTGGACAATGAGCAGTTCTTC CASSLGRVDNEQFF
. TRBJ1-2 TRBD1 15 TRBV28 TGTGCCAGCAGTTTAATGGGGACAGGGGACTATGGCTACACCTTC CASSLMGTGDYGYTF
. TRBJ2-3 TRBD2 17 TRBV4-1 TGCGCCAGCAGCCAAGATGGAGTAGCGGGAGGTAAAGATACGCAGTATTTT CASSQDGVAGGKDTQYF
. TRBJ2-7 TRBD1 15 TRBV15 TGTGCCACCAGCAGGGACACACAGGGGTTTACCGAGCAGTACTTC CATSRDTQGFTEQYF
. TRBJ1-1 . 14 TRBV4-3 TGCGCCAGCAGGAACGGGCGGGGGAACACTGAAGCTTTCTTT CASRNGRGNTEAFF
. TRBJ2-5 TRBD2 15 TRBV7-2 TGTGCCAGCAGCCTGCTGACTAGCGCGCAAGAGACCCAGTACTTC CASSLLTSAQETQYF
. TRBJ2-2 . 20 TRBV18 TGTGCCAGCTCGGCCCTCCGGGGCGGGGTAGGCCCAGCGAACACCGGGGAGCTGTTTTTT CASSALRGGVGPANTGELFF
. TRBJ1-6 TRBD1 15 TRBV6-5 TGTGCCAGCAGTCTTCAGGACAGGGAAGGTTCACCCCTCCACTTT CASSLQDREGSPLHF
. TRBJ2-5 . 11 TRBV6-5 TGTGCCAGCAGTTTAGGGGAGACCCAGTACTTC CASSLGETQYF
. TRBJ2-3 TRBD2 18 TRBV19 TGTGCCAGTAGTAGAGAGAGTCTAGCGGGAGGGCCGGCCGATACGCAGTATTTT CASSRESLAGGPADTQYF
few TRBJ1-2 . 14 TRBV2 TGTGCCAGCACTGCCGGGGGGGGCAACTATGGCTACACCTTC CASTAGGGNYGYTF
. TRBJ2-6 . 13 TRBV5-6 TGTGCCAGCAGCCGGACTCGGGCCAACGTCCTGACTTTC CASSRTRANVLTF
. TRBJ1-2 . 15 TRBV5-1 TGCGCCAGCAGCATTTGGACGAGTGCTAACTATGGCTACACCTTC CASSIWTSANYGYTF
. TRBJ2-5 TRBD2 15 TRBV7-7 TGTGCCAGCAGCTTAGCGGGGGGGTTTGGGGAGACCCAGTACTTC CASSLAGGFGETQYF
. TRBJ1-5 . 13 TRBV4-3 TGCGCCAGCAGCCAAGGGGGGGGGCAGCCCCAGCATTTT CASSQGGGQPQHF
. TRBJ1-2 . 14 TRBV27 TGTGCCAGCAGCCTCAAAGGCAATCGGGATGGCTACACCTTC CASSLKGNRDGYTF
few TRBJ2-1 . 15 TRBV6-5 TGTGCCAGCAGTTACGAGGGAGGGGGCTACAATGAGCAGTTCTTC CASSYEGGGYNEQFF
. TRBJ1-1 . 11 TRBV19 TGTGCCAGTAGTATAAATAAAGAAGCTTTCTTT CASSINKEAFF
few TRBJ1-4 . 14 TRBV9 TGTGCCAGCAGTACGGGACGGGGTAATGAAAAACTGTTTTTT CASSTGRGNEKLFF
. TRBJ1-2 TRBD1 14 TRBV5-5 TGTGCCAGCAGCTTGGGGACAGGATACTATGGCTACACCTTC CASSLGTGYYGYTF
. TRBJ2-2 . 14 TRBV9 TGTGCCAGCAGCTTCCCTCGGAGCTCCGGGGAGCTGTTTTTT CASSFPRSSGELFF
. TRBJ2-1 TRBD2 16 TRBV13 TGTGCCAGCAGCCCCCTGGGTAGGGACTACTACAATGAGCAGTTCTTC CASSPLGRDYYNEQFF
. TRBJ2-1 . 13 TRBV4-2 TGTGCCAGCAGCCAGGAAGGTGGAGATGAGCAGTTCTTC CASSQEGGDEQFF
. TRBJ2-7 . 11 TRBV6-1 TGTGCCAGCAGTGAAAGCCACGAGCAGTACTTC CASSESHEQYF
. TRBJ2-5 TRBD1 15 TRBV5-6 TGTGCCAGCAGCCCGGGGACAGGGCGGCAAGAGACCCAGTACTTC CASSPGTGRQETQYF
. TRBJ2-1 TRBD2 12 TRBV10-3 TGTGCCATCGGAAGACTAGCGGGGTCTCAGTTCTTC CAIGRLAGSQFF
. TRBJ2-7 TRBD1 14 TRBV6-6 TGTGCCAGCAGTTACCGGACAGGGGGCTACGAGCAGTACTTC CASSYRTGGYEQYF
. TRBJ2-3 . 16 TRBV6-5 TGTGCCAGCAGTTACTCGTTACAGCGGAACACAGATACGCAGTATTTT CASSYSLQRNTDTQYF
. TRBJ2-4 . 13 TRBV11-2 TGTGCCAGCAGCTTCGCCGGGGAAAACATTCAGTACTTC CASSFAGENIQYF
. TRBJ2-6 TRBD1 17 TRBV7-3 TGTGCCAGCAGCTCTCACATGACAGGGGACGGGGCCAACGTCCTGACTTTC CASSSHMTGDGANVLTF
. TRBJ1-2 TRBD1 13 TRBV2 TGTGCCAGCACGGGACAGGGGGACGGTTGCTACACCTTC CASTGQGDGCYTF
. TRBJ2-3 . 15 TRBV7-9 TGTGCCAGCAGCCGTCGCGGGGGCTTTGAAGATACGCAGTATTTT CASSRRGGFEDTQYF
. TRBJ2-7 . 13 TRBV28 TGTGCCAGCAGTTCCTCGGATAAATACGAGCAGTACTTC CASSSSDKYEQYF
. TRBJ2-7 . 16 TRBV7-2 TGTGCCAGCAGCCCGGCAGGAGGAGCAGGGCTCTACGAGCAGTACTTC CASSPAGGAGLYEQYF
once TRBJ1-4 . 14 TRBV30 TGTGCCTCCTCGGACAGATCAACTAATGAAAAACTGTTTTTT CASSDRSTNEKLFF
once TRBJ2-1 . 16 TRBV4-3 TGCGCCAGCAGCAGGAATCCTCCACCACCGAGTAGTGAGCAGTTCTTC CASSRNPPPPSSEQFF
. TRBJ2-1 . 16 TRBV27 TGTGCCAGCAGTTTAGGGGTTTACAGGGGAGGAAATGAGCAGTTCTTC CASSLGVYRGGNEQFF
. TRBJ1-5 . 14 TRBV12-5 TGTGCTAGTGGTTCCCTCCCCCATAATCAGCCCCAGCATTTT CASGSLPHNQPQHF
. TRBJ2-5 . 14 TRBV29-1 TGCAGCGTACGTCGGGTGGATCTCCAAGAGACCCAGTACTTC CSVRRVDLQETQYF
once TRBJ2-7 . 15 TRBV5-1 TGCGCCAGCAGCTCCGGACCCCACGAATCCCACGAGCAGTACTTC CASSSGPHESHEQYF
. TRBJ2-5 TRBD1 15 TRBV5-1 TGCGCCAGCAGCTTGGGACAGGGGCGGCAAGAGACCCAGTACTTC CASSLGQGRQETQYF
. TRBJ2-3 . 15 TRBV5-1 TGCGCCAGCAGCGGAGCGACAGGCGAGACAGATACGCAGTATTTT CASSGATGETDTQYF
. TRBJ1-4 . 17 TRBV4-3 TGCGCCAGCAGCCAGAGTCAGGGCCTCTTAACTAATGAAAAACTGTTTTTT CASSQSQGLLTNEKLFF
once TRBJ2-1 . 12 TRBV7-9 TGTGCCAGCAGCTTAGTTGCCTCGGAGCAGTTCTTC CASSLVASEQFF
few TRBJ1-6 . 16 TRBV13 TGTGCCAGCAGCTCTCCGGGTCCCCGGGGGGATTCACCCCTCCACTTT CASSSPGPRGDSPLHF
once TRBJ2-7 . 13 TRBV18 TGTGCCAGCTCACAATGGGGAAGTTACGAGCAGTACTTC CASSQWGSYEQYF
. TRBJ2-7 . 15 TRBV30 TGTGCCTGGAGTGGGTCCAGGGATGGGGTCTACGAGCAGTACTTC CAWSGSRDGVYEQYF
. TRBJ1-4 TRBD1 13 TRBV30 TGTGCCTGGAACCGGGACAGTAATGAAAAACTGTTTTTT CAWNRDSNEKLFF
. TRBJ2-7 TRBD1 15 TRBV2 TGTGCCAGCAGGAGCCGGGACAGGAGTACCTACGAGCAGTACTTC CASRSRDRSTYEQYF
. TRBJ2-3 . 13 TRBV11-3 TGTGCCAGCAGCCTCCTTAGCGAGGGTACGCAGTATTTT CASSLLSEGTQYF
few TRBJ1-1 . 11 TRBV6-1 TGTGCCAGTACAATGAACACTGAAGCTTTCTTT CASTMNTEAFF
once TRBJ2-3 TRBD2 17 TRBV5-1 TGCGCCAGCAGCTTACGCCTAGCGGGAGGGCCCACAGATACGCAGTATTTT CASSLRLAGGPTDTQYF